Detailed here is one T cell receptor (beta chain). Its antigen is not known. CDR1 is LNHNV, CDR2 YYDKDF, per germline (reference sequence). The CDR3 runs to 17 residues. Losses at the gene ends were 9 bases for V and 4 bases for J; bases not matched to a gene: 19. TCRdb's table, derived via immunoSEQ multiplex PCR, lists solely in-frame clones and lacks some. The table lists nearly 400,000 clones, approximately 91% of them singletons. The treatment was: about 20 received Ad26.COV2.S at low or high dose, single or two shots; roughly 5 received placebo; per-sample allocation not given. Sample collection was performed on day 63 after the first vaccine or placebo injection. This entry comes from a study of Ad26.COV2.S vaccination and SARS-CoV-2 variants. Overall study findings and caveats: Substantial breadth was reported for post-vaccination spike-specific CD8+ and CD4+ T cells.

The starting material was peripheral blood, obtained in a trial of Ad26.COV2.S vaccine versus placebo. The chain carries TRBV15 and TRBJ2-3; the match to TRBD2 covers 7 bases. The sequence was obtained from a person between 18 and 59 years old who received the Ad26.COV2.S COVID-19 vaccine or a placebo. The CDR3 sequence is CATGGRRGFISPDTQYF. In nucleotides, the CDR3 is TGTGCCACGGGAGGAAGGCGGGGGTTCATTAGCCCAGATACGCAGTATTTT.